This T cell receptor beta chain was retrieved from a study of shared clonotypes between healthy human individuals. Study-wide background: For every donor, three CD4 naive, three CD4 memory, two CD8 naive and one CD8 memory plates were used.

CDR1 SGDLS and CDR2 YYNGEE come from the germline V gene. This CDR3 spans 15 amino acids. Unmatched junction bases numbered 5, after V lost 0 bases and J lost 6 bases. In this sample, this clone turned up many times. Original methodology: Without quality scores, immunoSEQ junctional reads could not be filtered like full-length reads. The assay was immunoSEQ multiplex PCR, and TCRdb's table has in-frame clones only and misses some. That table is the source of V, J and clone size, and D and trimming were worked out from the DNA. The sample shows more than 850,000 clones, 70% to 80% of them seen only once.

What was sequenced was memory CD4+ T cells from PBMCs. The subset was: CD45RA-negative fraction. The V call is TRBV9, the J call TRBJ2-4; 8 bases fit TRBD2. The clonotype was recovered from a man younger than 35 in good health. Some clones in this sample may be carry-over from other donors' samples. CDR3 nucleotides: TGTGCCAGCAGCGTAGGGTCAAGCGGGAGAAACATTCAGTACTTC. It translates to CASSVGSSGRNIQYF.